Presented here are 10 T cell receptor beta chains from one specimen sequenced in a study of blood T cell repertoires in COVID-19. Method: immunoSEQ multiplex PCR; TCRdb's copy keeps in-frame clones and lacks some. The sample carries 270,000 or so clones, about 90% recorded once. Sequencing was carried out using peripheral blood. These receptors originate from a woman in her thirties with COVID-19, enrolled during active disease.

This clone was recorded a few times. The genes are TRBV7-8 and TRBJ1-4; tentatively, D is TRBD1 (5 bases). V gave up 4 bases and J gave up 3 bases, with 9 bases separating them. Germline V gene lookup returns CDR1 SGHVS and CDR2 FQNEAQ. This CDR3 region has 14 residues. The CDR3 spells CASSYRSSNEKLFF. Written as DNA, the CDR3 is TGTGCCAGCAGCTACAGGTCTTCTAATGAAAAACTGTTTTTT.

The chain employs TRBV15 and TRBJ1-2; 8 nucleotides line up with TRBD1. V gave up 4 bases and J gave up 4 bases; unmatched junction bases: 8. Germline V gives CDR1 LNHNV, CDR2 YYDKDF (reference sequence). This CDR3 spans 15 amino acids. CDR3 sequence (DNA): TGTGCCACCAGCACCCGGACAGGGCTCCCCTATGGCTACACCTTC. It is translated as CATSTRTGLPYGYTF.

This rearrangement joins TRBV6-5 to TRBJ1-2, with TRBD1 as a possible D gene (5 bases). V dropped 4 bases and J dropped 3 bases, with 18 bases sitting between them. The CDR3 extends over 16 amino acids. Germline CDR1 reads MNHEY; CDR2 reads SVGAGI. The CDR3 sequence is CASSSPGTPGDYGYTF. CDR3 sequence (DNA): TGTGCCAGCAGTTCCCCGGGGACTCCAGGAGACTATGGCTACACCTTC.

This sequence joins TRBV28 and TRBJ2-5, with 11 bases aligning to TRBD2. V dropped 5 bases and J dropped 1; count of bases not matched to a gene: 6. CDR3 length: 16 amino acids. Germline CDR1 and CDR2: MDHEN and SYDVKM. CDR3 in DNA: TGTGCCAGCAGTACTCTACTAGCGGGGGTCCAAGAGACCCAGTACTTC. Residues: CASSTLLAGVQETQYF. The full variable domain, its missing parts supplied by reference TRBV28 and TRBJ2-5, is DVKVTQSSRYLVKRTGEKVFLECVQDMDHENMFWYRQDPGLGLRLIYFSYDVKMKEKGDIPEGYSVSREKKERFSLILESASTNQTSMYLCASSTLLAGVQETQYFGPGTRLLVL.

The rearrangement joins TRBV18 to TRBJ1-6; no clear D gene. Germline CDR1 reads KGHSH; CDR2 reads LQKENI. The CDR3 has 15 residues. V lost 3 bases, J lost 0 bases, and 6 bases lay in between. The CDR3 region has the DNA TGTGCCAGCTCACCCATGAGCTCCTATAATTCACCCCTCCACTTT. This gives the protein CASSPMSSYNSPLHF.

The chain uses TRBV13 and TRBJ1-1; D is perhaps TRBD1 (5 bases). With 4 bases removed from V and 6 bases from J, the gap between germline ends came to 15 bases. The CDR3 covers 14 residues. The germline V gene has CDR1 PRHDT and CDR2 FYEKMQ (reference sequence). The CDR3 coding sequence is TGTGCCAGCAGCTCGGGACTCTTCCTCGCTGAAGCTTTCTTT. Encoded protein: CASSSGLFLAEAFF.

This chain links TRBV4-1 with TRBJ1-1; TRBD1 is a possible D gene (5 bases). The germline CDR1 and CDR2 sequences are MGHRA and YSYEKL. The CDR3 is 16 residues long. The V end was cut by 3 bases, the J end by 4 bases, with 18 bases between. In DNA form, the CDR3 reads TGCGCCAGCAGCCAGCCCCCCGGCGCGGGGGGCACTGAAGCTTTCTTT. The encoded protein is CASSQPPGAGGTEAFF.

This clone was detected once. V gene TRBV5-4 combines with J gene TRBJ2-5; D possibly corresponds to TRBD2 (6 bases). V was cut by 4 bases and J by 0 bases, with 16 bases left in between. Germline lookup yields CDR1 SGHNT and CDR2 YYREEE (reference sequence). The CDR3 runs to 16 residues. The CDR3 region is CASSPPGVGNQETQYF. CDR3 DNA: TGTGCCAGCAGCCCACCGGGGGTGGGGAACCAAGAGACCCAGTACTTC.

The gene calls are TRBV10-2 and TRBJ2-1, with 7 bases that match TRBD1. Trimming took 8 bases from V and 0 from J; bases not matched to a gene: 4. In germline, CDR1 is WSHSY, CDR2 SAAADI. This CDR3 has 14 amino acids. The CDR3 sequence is CASLGQLSYNEQFF. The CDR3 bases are TGCGCCAGCTTGGGACAGCTCTCCTACAATGAGCAGTTCTTC.

CDR3 residues: CASSVSGITSQPQHF. For the CDR3, the DNA is TGTGCCAGCAGCGTGTCCGGGATCACCTCCCAGCCCCAGCATTTT. J is TRBJ1-5 and V is TRBV5-8; D gene unclear. The V and J ends lost 4 bases and 7 bases respectively, with 18 bases between them. Germline lookup yields CDR1 SGHTS and CDR2 YDEGEE. The CDR3 has 15 residues.